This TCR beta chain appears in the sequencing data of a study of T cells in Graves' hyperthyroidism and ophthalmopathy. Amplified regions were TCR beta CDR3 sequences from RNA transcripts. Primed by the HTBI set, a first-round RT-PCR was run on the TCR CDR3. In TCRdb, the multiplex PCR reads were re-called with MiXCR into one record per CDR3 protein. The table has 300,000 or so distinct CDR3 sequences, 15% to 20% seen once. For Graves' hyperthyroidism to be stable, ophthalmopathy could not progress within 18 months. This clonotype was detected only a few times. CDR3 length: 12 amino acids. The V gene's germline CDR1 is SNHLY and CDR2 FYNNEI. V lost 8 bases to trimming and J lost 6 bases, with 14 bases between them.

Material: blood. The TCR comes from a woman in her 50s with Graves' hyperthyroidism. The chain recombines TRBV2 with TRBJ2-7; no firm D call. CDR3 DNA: TGTGCCAGCCGATGGAATCGTGGCGAGCAGTACGTC. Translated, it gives CASRWNRGEQYV.